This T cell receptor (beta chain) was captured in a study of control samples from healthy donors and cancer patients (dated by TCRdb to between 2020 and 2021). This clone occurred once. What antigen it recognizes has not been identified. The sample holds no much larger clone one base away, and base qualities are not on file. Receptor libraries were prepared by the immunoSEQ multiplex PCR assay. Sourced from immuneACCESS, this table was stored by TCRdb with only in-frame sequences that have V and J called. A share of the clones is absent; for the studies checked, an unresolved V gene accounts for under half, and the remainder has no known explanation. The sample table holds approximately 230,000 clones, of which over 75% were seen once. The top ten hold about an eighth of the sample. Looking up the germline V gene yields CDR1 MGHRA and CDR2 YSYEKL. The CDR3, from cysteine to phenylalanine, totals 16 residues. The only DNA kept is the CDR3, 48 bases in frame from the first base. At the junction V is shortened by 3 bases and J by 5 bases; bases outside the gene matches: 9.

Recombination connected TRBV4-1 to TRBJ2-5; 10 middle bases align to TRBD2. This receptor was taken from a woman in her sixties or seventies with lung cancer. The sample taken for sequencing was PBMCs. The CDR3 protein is CASSHGAGGPGETQYF. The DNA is TGCGCCAGCAGCCATGGAGCGGGGGGGCCCGGCGAGACCCAGTACTTC.